The clone carrying this T cell receptor (beta chain) was counted only a few times. What it recognizes is unknown. Newly diagnosed hyperthyroidism donors, aged 18 to 65, duration under 2 months. PBMCs were isolated by Ficoll-Paque density gradient centrifugation, using about 9.2 ml of fresh peripheral blood as the starting material. The source of the sample is a study of Graves' ophthalmopathy and Graves' hyperthyroidism. The authors amplified TCR beta CDR3 regions from RNA transcripts. A first-round RT-PCR used HTBI primers, followed by a second-round multiplex PCR. One entry per CDR3 protein, called by TCRdb with MiXCR from the multiplex PCR reads. This sample has 680,000 or so distinct CDR3 sequences, with 20% to 25% found just once. Study-level results: Blood shared most expanded thyroid clonotypes above 0.001 frequency.

The specimen was peripheral blood. The clonotype was recovered from a woman younger than 35 with stable Graves' hyperthyroidism. Some clones in this sample may be carry-over from other donors' samples.

The CDR3 loop reads CASSYSDSTVDYGYTF. CDR3 coding DNA: TGTGCCAGCAGTTACTCGGACTCTACGGTAGACTATGGCTACACCTTC. This rearrangement joins TRBV6-5 to TRBJ1-2; D gene unclear. The germline gives CDR1 MNHEY, CDR2 SVGAGI. The CDR3 contains 16 residues. V dropped 0 bases and J dropped 3 bases, with 14 bases sitting between them.